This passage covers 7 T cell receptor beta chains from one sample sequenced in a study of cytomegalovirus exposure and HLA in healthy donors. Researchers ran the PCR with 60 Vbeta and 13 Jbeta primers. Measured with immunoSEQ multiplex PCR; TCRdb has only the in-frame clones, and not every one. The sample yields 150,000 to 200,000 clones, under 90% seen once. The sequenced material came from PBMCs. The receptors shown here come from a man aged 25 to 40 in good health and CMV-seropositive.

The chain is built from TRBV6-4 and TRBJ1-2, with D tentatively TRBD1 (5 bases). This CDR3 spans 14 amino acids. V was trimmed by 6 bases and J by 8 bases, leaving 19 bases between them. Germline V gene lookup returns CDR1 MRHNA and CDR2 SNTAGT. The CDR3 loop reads CASRREGSSLGYTF. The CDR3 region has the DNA TGTGCCAGCAGGAGGGAGGGGTCCTCCTTAGGCTACACCTTC.

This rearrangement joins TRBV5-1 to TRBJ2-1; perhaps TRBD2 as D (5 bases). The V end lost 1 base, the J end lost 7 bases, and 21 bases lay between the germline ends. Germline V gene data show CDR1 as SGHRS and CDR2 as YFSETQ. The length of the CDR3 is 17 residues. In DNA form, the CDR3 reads TGCGCCAGCAGCTTGTTGTTATCGGGCGGGTACGCGAATGAGCAGTTCTTC. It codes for CASSLLLSGGYANEQFF. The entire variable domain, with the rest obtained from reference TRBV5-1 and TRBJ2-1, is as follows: KAGVTQTPRYLIKTRGQQVTLSCSPISGHRSVSWYQQTPGQGLQFLFEYFSETQRNKGNFPGRFSGRQFSNSRSEMNVSTLELGDSALYLCASSLLLSGGYANEQFFGPGTRLTVL.

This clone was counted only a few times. The CDR3 nucleotides read TGCGCCAGCATATCAGGGATTAAAGAGACCCAGTACTTC. Protein sequence: CASISGIKETQYF. The rearrangement joins TRBV10-2 to TRBJ2-5; D possibly corresponds to TRBD1 (5 bases). This CDR3 is built from 13 residues. Germline V gene data show CDR1 as WSHSY and CDR2 as SAAADI. The germline V and J ends were trimmed by 7 bases and 3 bases, with 12 bases remaining between them.

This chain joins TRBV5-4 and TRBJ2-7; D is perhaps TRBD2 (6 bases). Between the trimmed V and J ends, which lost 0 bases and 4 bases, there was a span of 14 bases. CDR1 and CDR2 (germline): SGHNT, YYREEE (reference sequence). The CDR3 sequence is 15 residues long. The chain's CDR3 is CASSLVGGRSYEQYF. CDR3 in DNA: TGTGCCAGCAGCTTGGTGGGTGGGAGGAGTTACGAGCAGTACTTC.

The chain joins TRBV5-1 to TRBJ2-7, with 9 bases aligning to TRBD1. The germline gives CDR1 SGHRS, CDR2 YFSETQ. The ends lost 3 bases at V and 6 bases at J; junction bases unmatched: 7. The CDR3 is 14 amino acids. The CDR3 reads CASSSRQGVPEQYF. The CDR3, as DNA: TGCGCCAGCAGCTCCAGACAGGGGGTTCCCGAGCAGTACTTC. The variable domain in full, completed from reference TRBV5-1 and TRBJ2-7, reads KAGVTQTPRYLIKTRGQQVTLSCSPISGHRSVSWYQQTPGQGLQFLFEYFSETQRNKGNFPGRFSGRQFSNSRSEMNVSTLELGDSALYLCASSSRQGVPEQYFGPGTRLTVT.

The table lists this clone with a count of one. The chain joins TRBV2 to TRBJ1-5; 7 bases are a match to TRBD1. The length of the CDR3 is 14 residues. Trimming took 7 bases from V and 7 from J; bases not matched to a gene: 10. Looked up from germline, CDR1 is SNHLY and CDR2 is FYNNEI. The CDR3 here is CASKYEAGGQPQHF. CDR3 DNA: TGTGCCAGCAAATATGAGGCAGGGGGACAGCCCCAGCATTTT.

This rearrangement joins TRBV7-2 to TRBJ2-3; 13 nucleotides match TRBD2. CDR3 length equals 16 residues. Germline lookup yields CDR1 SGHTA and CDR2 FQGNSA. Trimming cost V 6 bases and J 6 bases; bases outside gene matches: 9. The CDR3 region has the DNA TGTGCCAGCAGGCTGACTAGCGGGAGGTCTAGCGATACGCAGTATTTT. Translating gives CASRLTSGRSSDTQYF. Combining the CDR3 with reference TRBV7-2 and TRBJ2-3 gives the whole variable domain GAGVSQSPSNKVTEKGKDVELRCDPISGHTALYWYRQSLGQGLEFLIYFQGNSAPDKSGLPSDRFSAERTGGSVSTLTIQRTQQEDSAVYLCASRLTSGRSSDTQYFGPGTRLTVL.